This T cell receptor beta chain was documented in a study of CD8+ T cells in alopecia areata. Extracted RNA was reverse transcribed, and the resulting cDNA served as sequencing template. TCRdb's copy holds only in-frame clones and misses some; the assay was immunoSEQ multiplex PCR. The sample has under 200,000 clones; approximately 57% are singletons. The treatment denotes: oral pan-JAK inhibitor, 5-10 mg twice daily. The CDR3 length is 15 residues. V was clipped by 3 bases and J by 4 bases; unmatched bases: 6. Germline assignment: CDR1 SGHRS and CDR2 YFSETQ. This sequence joins TRBV5-1 and TRBJ2-5; 10 positions agree with TRBD2. The receptor was isolated from a human donor with alopecia areata. The sequenced sample was CD4+ T cells sorted from blood, obtained at week 24, from a patient treated with tofacitinib. Here the CDR3 reads CASSSQRGGRETQYF. The CDR3 DNA reads as TGCGCCAGCAGCTCCCAGCGGGGGGGCCGAGAGACCCAGTACTTC.